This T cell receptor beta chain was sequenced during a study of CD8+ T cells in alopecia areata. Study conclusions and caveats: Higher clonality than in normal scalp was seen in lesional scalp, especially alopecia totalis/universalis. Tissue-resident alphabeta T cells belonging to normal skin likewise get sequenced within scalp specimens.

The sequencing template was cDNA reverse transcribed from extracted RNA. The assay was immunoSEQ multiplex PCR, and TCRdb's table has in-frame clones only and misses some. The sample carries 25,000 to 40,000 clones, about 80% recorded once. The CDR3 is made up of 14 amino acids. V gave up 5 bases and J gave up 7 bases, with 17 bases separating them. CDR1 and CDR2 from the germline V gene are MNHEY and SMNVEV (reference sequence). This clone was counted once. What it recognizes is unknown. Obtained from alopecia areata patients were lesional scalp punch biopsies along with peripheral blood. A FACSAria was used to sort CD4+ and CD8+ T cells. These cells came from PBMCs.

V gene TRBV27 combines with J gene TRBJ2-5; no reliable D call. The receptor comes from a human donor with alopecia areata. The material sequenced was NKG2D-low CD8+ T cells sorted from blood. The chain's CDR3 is CASSLNSFGRTQYF. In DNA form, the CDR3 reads TGTGCCAGCAGTCTGAACTCCTTCGGTCGGACCCAGTACTTC.